A selection of T cell receptor beta chains follows, all from one sample in a study of cytomegalovirus exposure and HLA in healthy donors. Assay: immunoSEQ multiplex PCR; the TCRdb copy retains only in-frame clones and omits some. In the table there are tens of thousands of clones, roughly 97% of which are singletons. The sequenced sample was PBMCs. The receptors shown here come from a man between 18 and 29 years old in good health and CMV-seronegative. Each CDR3 is given with its conserved first and last residue. The order of the fields is clone size, V gene, CDR3 protein. Size is stated for part of the rows, as once, few or many counts, or as a class when the clone is expanded.

clone_size: -; v_call: TRBV5-4; cdr3_aa: CASSPLGPESYGYTF
clone_size: -; v_call: TRBV7-9; cdr3_aa: CASSFTESPSSGNTIYF
clone_size: -; v_call: TRBV28; cdr3_aa: CASNSYYGYTF
clone_size: -; v_call: TRBV18; cdr3_aa: CASSPPGRGLRGTEAFF
clone_size: -; v_call: TRBV18; cdr3_aa: CASFPTGEGGYTF
clone_size: -; v_call: TRBV5-6; cdr3_aa: CASSLAAGEAFF
clone_size: -; v_call: TRBV2; cdr3_aa: CASKVGSPYEQYF
clone_size: -; v_call: TRBV4-1; cdr3_aa: CASSQTNRGRTGELFF
clone_size: -; v_call: TRBV6-6; cdr3_aa: CASSYTGGLKTQYF
clone_size: once; v_call: TRBV5-1; cdr3_aa: CASSSGTENNEQFF
clone_size: -; v_call: TRBV18; cdr3_aa: CASSPKTGAFNYGYTF
clone_size: -; v_call: TRBV19; cdr3_aa: CASTDGQVGYTF
clone_size: -; v_call: TRBV2; cdr3_aa: CASSGTGGSYEQYF
clone_size: -; v_call: TRBV29-1; cdr3_aa: CSVEMAQGVNGYTF
clone_size: -; v_call: TRBV19; cdr3_aa: CASSIGQGNTIYF
clone_size: -; v_call: TRBV11-2; cdr3_aa: CASSLGTSGQETQYF
clone_size: -; v_call: TRBV28; cdr3_aa: CASSSWNTEAFF
clone_size: -; v_call: TRBV28; cdr3_aa: CASRSYRGHTEAFF
clone_size: -; v_call: TRBV18; cdr3_aa: CASSPQEIERTEAFF
clone_size: -; v_call: TRBV7-9; cdr3_aa: CASSLGRGMNTEAFF
clone_size: -; v_call: TRBV11-3; cdr3_aa: CASTDPLREGGTGELFF
clone_size: -; v_call: TRBV28; cdr3_aa: CASSRQGAYEQYF
clone_size: -; v_call: TRBV5-6; cdr3_aa: CASSYPGAGEQYF
clone_size: -; v_call: TRBV10-1; cdr3_aa: CASSEESTISTDTQYF
clone_size: -; v_call: TRBV14; cdr3_aa: CASSQGTSGSLVF
clone_size: -; v_call: TRBV4-1; cdr3_aa: CASSQSPSGDRANSPLHF
clone_size: -; v_call: TRBV6-6; cdr3_aa: CASSYSRDRDNEQFF
clone_size: once; v_call: TRBV18; cdr3_aa: CASSPVEAEQYF
clone_size: -; v_call: TRBV5-1; cdr3_aa: CASSHGRDTEVFF
clone_size: -; v_call: TRBV11-2; cdr3_aa: CASSGGGRDYGYTF
clone_size: -; v_call: TRBV19; cdr3_aa: CASSQGATNTGELFF
clone_size: -; v_call: TRBV27; cdr3_aa: CASSPYRVLTEAFF
clone_size: once; v_call: TRBV5-1; cdr3_aa: CASSSGQVNQPQHF